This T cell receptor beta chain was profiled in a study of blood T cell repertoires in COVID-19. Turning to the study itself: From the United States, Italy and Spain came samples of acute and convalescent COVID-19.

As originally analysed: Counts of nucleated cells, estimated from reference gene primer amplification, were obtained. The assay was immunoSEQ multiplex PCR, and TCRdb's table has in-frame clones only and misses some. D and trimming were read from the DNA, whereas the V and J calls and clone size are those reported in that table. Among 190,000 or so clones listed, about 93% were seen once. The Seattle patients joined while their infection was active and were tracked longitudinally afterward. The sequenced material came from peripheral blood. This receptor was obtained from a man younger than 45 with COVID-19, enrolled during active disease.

CDR3 residues: CATSRDLVGRENGYTF. The CDR3 bases are TGTGCCACCAGCAGAGATCTGGTTGGCAGGGAAAATGGCTACACCTTC. V gene TRBV15 combines with J gene TRBJ1-2, with a tentative D call TRBD1 (5 bases). V lost 0 bases, J lost 6 bases, and 17 bases lay in between. The CDR3 spans 16 residues. Germline V gene lookup returns CDR1 LNHNV and CDR2 YYDKDF (reference sequence).